The TCR beta chain under discussion was sequenced for a study of blood T cell repertoires in COVID-19. Whole-study context: The United States, Italy and Spain provided the acute and convalescent COVID-19 samples. T cells, B-cell-depleted T cells, or PBMCs supplied cDNA or gDNA.

Which cohort a participant joined came from the clinical history participants gave. Sequencing was performed with immunoSEQ multiplex PCR; in TCRdb, only in-frame clones are kept and a portion is missing. Among approximately 260,000 clones listed, about 86% were seen once. The V end was cut by 7 bases, the J end by 4 bases, with 17 bases between. The CDR3 runs 15 residues. Per the germline V gene, CDR1 is MNHEY and CDR2 is SVGAGI. The chain employs TRBV6-5 and TRBJ2-1; tentatively, D is TRBD2 (6 bases). This TCR derives from a man aged 45-65 years who had recovered from COVID-19. Sequencing used PBMCs or T cells enriched from blood (not recorded which). CDR3 region: CASTPWGLQYNEQFF. CDR3 sequence (DNA): TGTGCCAGCACCCCCTGGGGACTGCAATACAATGAGCAGTTCTTC.